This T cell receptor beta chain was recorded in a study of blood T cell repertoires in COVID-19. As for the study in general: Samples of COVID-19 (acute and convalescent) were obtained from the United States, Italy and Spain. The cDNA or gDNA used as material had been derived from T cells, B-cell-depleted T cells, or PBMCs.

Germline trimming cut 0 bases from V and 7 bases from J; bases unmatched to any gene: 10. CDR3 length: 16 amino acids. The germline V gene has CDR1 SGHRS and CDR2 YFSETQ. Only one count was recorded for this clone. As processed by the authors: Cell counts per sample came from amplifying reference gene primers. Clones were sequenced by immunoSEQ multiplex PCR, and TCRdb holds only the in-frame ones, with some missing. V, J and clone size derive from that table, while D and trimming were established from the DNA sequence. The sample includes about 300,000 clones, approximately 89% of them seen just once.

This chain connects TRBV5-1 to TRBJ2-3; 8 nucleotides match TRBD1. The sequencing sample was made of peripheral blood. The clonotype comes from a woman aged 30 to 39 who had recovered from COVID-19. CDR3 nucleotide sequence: TGCGCCAGCAGCTTGGGTCTCGACAGGGGATCAAATACGCAGTATTTT. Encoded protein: CASSLGLDRGSNTQYF.